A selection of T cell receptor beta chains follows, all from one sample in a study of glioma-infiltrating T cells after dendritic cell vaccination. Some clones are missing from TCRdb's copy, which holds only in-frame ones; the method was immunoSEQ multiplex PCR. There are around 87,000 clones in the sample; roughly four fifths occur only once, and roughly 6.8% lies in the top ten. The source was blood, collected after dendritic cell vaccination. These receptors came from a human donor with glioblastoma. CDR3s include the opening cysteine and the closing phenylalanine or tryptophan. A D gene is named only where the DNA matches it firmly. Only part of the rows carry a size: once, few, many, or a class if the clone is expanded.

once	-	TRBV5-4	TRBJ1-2	TGTGCCAGCAGCTTGTTCGGGGGGCGGTATGGCTACACCTTC	CASSLFGGRYGYTF
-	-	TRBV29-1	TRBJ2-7	TGCAGCGTTGGGTTAGGGGGGACTACCTACGAGCAGTACTTC	CSVGLGGTTYEQYF
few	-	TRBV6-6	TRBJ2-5	TGTGCCAGCAGTTACGCGCACGGAGAGACCCAGTACTTC	CASSYAHGETQYF
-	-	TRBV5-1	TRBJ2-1	TGCGCCAGCAGCTTGGCTCAGGACTCTGACTATGAGCAGTTCTTC	CASSLAQDSDYEQFF
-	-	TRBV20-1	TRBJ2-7	TGCAGTGCTCAAAGAGCCGACGAGCAGTACTTC	CSAQRADEQYF
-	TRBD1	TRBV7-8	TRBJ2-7	TGTGCCAGCAGCTACGGGACAGTGAATGAAGAGCAGTACTTC	CASSYGTVNEEQYF
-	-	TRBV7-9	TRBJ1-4	TGTGCCAGCAGCGATCCGAGAACTGCAACTAATGAAAAACTGTTTTTT	CASSDPRTATNEKLFF
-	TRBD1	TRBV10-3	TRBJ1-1	TGTGCCATCAGTAGGGACAGGGCTGTATCGGGCACTGAAGCTTTCTTT	CAISRDRAVSGTEAFF
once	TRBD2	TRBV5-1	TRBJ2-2	TGCGCCAGCAGCGGAAGCGGGGGGAACACCGGGGAGCTGTTTTTT	CASSGSGGNTGELFF
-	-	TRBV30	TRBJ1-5	TGTGCCTGGAGTTCATCAAGGGGGAATCAGCCCCAGCATTTT	CAWSSSRGNQPQHF
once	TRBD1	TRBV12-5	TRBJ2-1	TGTGCTAGTGGTTTGCCACCGACCGGGACAGGTAACCTTGAGCAGTTCTTC	CASGLPPTGTGNLEQFF
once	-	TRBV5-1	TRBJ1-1	TGCGCCAGCAGTTCCGGGAGCCTTCCTGGGAACACTGAAGCTTTCTTT	CASSSGSLPGNTEAFF
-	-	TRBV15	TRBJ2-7	TGTGCCACCAGCAGAGATCCCACAGGGATCGAGCAGTACTTC	CATSRDPTGIEQYF
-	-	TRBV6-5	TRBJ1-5	TGTGCCAGCAGCGCAGGGACCGCGGAGGGCCAGCCCCAGCATTTT	CASSAGTAEGQPQHF
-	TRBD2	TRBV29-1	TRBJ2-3	TGCAGCAGCGGGGGCCCCACAGATACGCAGTATTTT	CSSGGPTDTQYF
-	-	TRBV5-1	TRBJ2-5	TGCGCCAGCAGCCTAATTAGAAGCGCCCAGTACTTC	CASSLIRSAQYF
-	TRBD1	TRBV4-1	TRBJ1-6	TGCGCCAGCAGCCCGGGACAGGGGGCCGTTTCACCCCTCCACTTT	CASSPGQGAVSPLHF
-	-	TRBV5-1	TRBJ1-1	TGCGCCAGCAGCTTGGCCGAGACAGAAGGAGCTTTCTTT	CASSLAETEGAFF
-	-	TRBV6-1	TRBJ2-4	TGTGCCAGCAGTGAAGAAGGGGGAGCCAAAAACATTCAGTACTTC	CASSEEGGAKNIQYF
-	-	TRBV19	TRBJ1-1	TGTGCCAGTAGTATTCAGGGCCTTCGCACTGAAGCTTTCTTT	CASSIQGLRTEAFF
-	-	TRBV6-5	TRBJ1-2	TGTGCCAGCAGTGCGGGGGCTGGCTACACCTTC	CASSAGAGYTF
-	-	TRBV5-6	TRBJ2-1	TGTGCCAGCAGCGCCACAGGGCCTGAGCAGTTCTTC	CASSATGPEQFF
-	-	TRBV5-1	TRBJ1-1	TGCGCCAGCAGCTTGGAAGTCTCAGGGGAACTGACGAACACTGAAGCTTTCTTT	CASSLEVSGELTNTEAFF
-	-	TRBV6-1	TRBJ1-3	TGTGCCAGCAGTGATGCTGGACAAATATCTGGAAACACCATATATTTT	CASSDAGQISGNTIYF
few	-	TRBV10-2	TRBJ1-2	TGCGCCAGCAGTCTTGACATGCTCTATGGCTACACCTTC	CASSLDMLYGYTF
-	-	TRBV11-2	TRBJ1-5	TGTGCCAGCAGCCGCGCAATCGCTCAGCCCCAGCATTTT	CASSRAIAQPQHF
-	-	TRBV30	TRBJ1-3	TGTGCCTGGAGTGTACTTCCCGGAAACACCATATATTTT	CAWSVLPGNTIYF
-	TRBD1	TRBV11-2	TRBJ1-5	TGTGCCAGCAGCCTTTCGACAGGGAAAGGCCAGCCCCAGCATTTT	CASSLSTGKGQPQHF
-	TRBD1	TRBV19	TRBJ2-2	TGTGCCAGTAGTATCCCGGCAGGGGGGAACACCGGGGAGCTGTTTTTT	CASSIPAGGNTGELFF
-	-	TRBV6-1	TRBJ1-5	TGTGCCAGCAGCGCTCAGAATCAGCCCCAGCATTTT	CASSAQNQPQHF
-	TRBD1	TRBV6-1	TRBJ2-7	TGTGCCAGCAGTTTCGGGACAGTCCAAACGGAGCAGTACTTC	CASSFGTVQTEQYF
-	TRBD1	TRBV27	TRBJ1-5	TGTGCCAGCAGTGACGAGGGACAGGGTTTGGGTCAGCCCCAGCATTTT	CASSDEGQGLGQPQHF
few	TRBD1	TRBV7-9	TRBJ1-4	TGTGCCAGCAGCTCCAGACAGGGAACTAATGAAAAACTGTTTTTT	CASSSRQGTNEKLFF
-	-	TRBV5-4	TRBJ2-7	TGTGCCAGCAGCTTGGCAAATCCGAGCTCCTACGAGCAGTACTTC	CASSLANPSSYEQYF
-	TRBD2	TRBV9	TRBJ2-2	TGTGCCAGCAGCGCCGGGGGGGGGCCGGACACCGGGGAGCTGTTTTTT	CASSAGGGPDTGELFF
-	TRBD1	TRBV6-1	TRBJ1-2	TGTGCCAGCAGTGCCCGGGACAGGTACTATGGCTACACCTTC	CASSARDRYYGYTF
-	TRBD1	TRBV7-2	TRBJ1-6	TGTGCCAGCAGCCTAAGGGGGCCGAATAATTCACCCCTCCACTTT	CASSLRGPNNSPLHF
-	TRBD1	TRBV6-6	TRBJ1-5	TGTGCCAGCAGTTATCAGCCGGGACAGGGTATTTATCCCCAGCATTTT	CASSYQPGQGIYPQHF
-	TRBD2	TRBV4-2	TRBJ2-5	TGTGCCAGCAGCCCTTTACATACAGAAAGCGGGGGAGAAGCCCAGTACTTC	CASSPLHTESGGEAQYF
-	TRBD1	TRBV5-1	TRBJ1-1	TGCGCCAGCAGCTTCGGACAGGGAAACACTGAAGCTTTCTTT	CASSFGQGNTEAFF
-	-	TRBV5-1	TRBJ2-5	TGCGCCAGCAGCTTGGGTCAGATCCAAGAGACCCAGTACTTC	CASSLGQIQETQYF
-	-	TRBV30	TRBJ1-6	TGTGCCTATAATCCCGCCCCCATGGAGAATTCACCCCTCCACTTT	CAYNPAPMENSPLHF
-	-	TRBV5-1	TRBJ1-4	TGCGCCAGCAGCACCGACGGGGGGGAAAAACTGTTTTTT	CASSTDGGEKLFF
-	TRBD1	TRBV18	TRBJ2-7	TGTGCCAGCTCTAAGGCGGGACAGGGTTACGAGCAGTACTTC	CASSKAGQGYEQYF
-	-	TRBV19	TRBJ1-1	TGTGCCAGCGGGTATAGGAACACTGAAGCTTTCTTT	CASGYRNTEAFF
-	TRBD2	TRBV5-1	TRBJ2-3	TGCGCCAGCAGCTTGCGTAGCGGGGGGGCTGCAGATACGCAGTATTTT	CASSLRSGGAADTQYF
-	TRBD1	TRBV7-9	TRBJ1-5	TGTGCCAGCGGGACAGGGGGTTTAAATCAGCCCCAGCATTTT	CASGTGGLNQPQHF
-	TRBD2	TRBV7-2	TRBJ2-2	TGTGCCAGCAGCTCCGTAGCGGGGGGGGTCACCGGGGAGCTGTTTTTT	CASSSVAGGVTGELFF
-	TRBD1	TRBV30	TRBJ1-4	TGTGCCGGGAGGGGGCAGGGCGGTGAAAAACTGTTTTTT	CAGRGQGGEKLFF
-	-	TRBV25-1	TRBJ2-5	TGTGCCAGCAGTACTCGAGACAGGCTCCGAGAGACCCAGTACTTC	CASSTRDRLRETQYF
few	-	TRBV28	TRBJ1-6	TGTGCCAGCAGCCCACGGGTCGGCTATAATTCACCCCTCCACTTT	CASSPRVGYNSPLHF
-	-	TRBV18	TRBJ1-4	TGTGCCAGCTCTCAAAGTAGACAGGACGATGAAAAACTGTTTTTT	CASSQSRQDDEKLFF